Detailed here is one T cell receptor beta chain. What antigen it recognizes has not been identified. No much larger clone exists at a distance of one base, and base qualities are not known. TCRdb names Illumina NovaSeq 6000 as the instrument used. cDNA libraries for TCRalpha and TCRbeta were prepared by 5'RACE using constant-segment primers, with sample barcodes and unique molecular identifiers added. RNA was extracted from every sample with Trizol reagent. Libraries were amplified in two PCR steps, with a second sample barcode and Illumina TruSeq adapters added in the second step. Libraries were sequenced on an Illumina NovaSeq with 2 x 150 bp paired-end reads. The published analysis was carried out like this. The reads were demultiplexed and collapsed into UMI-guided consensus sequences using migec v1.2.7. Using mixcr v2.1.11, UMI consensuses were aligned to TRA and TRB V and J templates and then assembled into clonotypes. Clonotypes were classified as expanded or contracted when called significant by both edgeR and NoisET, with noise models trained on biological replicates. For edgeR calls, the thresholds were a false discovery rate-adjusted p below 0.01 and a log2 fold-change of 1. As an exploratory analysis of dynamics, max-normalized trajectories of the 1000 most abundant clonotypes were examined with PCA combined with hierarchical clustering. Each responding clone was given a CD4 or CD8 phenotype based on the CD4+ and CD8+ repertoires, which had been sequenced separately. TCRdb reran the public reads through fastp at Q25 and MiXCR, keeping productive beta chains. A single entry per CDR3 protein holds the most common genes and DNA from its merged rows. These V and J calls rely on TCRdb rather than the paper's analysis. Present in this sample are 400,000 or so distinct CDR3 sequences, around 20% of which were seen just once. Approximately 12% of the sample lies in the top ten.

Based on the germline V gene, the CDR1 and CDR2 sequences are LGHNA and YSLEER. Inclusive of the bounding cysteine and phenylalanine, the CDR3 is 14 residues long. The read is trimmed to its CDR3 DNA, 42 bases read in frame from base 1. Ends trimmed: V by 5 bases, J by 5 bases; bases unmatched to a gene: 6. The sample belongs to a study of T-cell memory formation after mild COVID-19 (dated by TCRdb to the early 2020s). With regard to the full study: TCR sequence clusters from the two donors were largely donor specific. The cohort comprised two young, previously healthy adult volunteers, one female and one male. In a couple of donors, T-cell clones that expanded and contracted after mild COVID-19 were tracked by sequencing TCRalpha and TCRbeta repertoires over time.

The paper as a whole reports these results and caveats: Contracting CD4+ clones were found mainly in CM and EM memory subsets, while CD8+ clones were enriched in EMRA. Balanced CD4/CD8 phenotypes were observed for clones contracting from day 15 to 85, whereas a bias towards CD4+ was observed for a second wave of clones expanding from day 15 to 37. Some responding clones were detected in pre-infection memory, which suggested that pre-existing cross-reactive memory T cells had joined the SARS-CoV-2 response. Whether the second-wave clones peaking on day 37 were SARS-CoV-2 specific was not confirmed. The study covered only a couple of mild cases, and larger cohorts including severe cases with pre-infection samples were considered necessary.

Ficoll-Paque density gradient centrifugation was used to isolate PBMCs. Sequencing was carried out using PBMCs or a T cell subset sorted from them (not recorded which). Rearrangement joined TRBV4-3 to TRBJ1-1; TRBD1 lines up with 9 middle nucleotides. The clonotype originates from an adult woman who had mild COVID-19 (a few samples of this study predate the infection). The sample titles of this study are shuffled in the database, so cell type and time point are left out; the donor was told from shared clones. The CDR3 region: CASSTRDRETEAFF. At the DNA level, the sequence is TGCGCCAGCAGCACCCGGGACAGGGAAACTGAAGCTTTCTTT.